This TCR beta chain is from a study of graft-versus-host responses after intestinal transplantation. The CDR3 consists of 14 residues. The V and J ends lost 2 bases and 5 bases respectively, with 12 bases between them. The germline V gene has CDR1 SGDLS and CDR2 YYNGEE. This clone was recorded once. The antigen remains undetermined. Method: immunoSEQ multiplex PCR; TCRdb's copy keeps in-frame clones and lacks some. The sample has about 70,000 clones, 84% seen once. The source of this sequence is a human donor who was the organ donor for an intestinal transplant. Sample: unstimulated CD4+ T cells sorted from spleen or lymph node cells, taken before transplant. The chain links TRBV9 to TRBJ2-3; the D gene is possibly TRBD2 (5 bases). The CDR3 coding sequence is TGTGCCAGCAGCGTGGCGGACGGGAAAGATACGCAGTATTTT. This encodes CASSVADGKDTQYF.